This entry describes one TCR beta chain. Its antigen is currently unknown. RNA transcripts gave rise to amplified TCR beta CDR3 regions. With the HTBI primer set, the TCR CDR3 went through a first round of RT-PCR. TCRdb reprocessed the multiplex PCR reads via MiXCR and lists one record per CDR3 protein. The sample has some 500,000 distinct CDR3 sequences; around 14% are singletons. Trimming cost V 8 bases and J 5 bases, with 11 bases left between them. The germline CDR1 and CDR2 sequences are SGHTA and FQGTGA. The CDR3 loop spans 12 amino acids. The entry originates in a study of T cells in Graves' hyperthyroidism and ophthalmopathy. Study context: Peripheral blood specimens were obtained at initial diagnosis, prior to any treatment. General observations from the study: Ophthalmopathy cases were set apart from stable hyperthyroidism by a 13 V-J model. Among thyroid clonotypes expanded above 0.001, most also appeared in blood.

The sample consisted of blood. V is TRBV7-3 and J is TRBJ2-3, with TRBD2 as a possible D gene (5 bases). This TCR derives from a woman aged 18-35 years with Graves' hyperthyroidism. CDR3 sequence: CASSGLQDTQYF. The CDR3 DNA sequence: TGTGCCAGCTCCGGACTTCAAGATACGCAGTATTTT. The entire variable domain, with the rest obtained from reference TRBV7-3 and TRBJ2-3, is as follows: GAGVSQTPSNKVTEKGKYVELRCDPISGHTALYWYRQSLGQGPEFLIYFQGTGAADDSGLPNDRFFAVRPEGSVSTLKIQRTERGDSAVYLCASSGLQDTQYFGPGTRLTVL.